A single TCR beta chain is shown here with its context. Antigen: not known. The source of the sample is a study of OX40 agonist ivuxolimab in advanced cancers. Study background: Treatment of patients was with ivuxolimab, an agonistic anti-OX40 (CD134) antibody.

CDR3 length: 14 amino acids. Germline V gives CDR1 SGHTS, CDR2 YDEGEE. V was cut by 0 bases and J by 1 base, with 6 bases left in between. Sequencing was performed with immunoSEQ multiplex PCR; in TCRdb, only in-frame clones are kept and a portion is missing. The table has tens of thousands of clones, around 87% seen once; the top ten hold 1.1%. The study's findings and limits: Part of the nonresponder group also had normalized T-cell clonal expansion that was low.

The source material was CD4+ or CD8+ T cells sorted from blood, sampled in a trial of the OX40 agonist ivuxolimab. This receptor was taken from an adult with an advanced solid tumor such as melanoma, head and neck, liver or kidney cancer. The chain has TRBV5-8 and TRBJ2-3, with D possibly TRBD1 on 6 matching bases. The CDR3 protein is CASSLDRGTDTQYF. CDR3 DNA sequence: TGTGCCAGCAGCTTGGACAGGGGCACAGATACGCAGTATTTT. The entire variable domain, with the rest obtained from reference TRBV5-8 and TRBJ2-3, is as follows: EAGVTQSPTHLIKTRGQQATLRCSPISGHTSVYWYQQALGLGLQFLLWYDEGEERNRGNFPPRFSGRQFPNYSSELNVNALELEDSALYLCASSLDRGTDTQYFGPGTRLTVL.